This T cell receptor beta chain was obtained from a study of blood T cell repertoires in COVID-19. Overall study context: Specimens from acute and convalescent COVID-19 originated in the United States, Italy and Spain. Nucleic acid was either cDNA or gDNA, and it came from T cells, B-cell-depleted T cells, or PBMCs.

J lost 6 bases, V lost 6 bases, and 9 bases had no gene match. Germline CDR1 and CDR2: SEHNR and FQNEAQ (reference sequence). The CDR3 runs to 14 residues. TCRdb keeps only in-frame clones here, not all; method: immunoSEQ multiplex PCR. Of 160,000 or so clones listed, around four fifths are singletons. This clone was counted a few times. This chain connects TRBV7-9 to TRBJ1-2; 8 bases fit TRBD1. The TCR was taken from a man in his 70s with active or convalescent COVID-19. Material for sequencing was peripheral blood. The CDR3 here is CASSRRSGGHGYTF. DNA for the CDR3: TGTGCCAGCAGTCGTCGTTCAGGGGGCCATGGCTACACCTTC. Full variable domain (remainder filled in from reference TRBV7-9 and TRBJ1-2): DTGVSQNPRHKITKRGQNVTFRCDPISEHNRLYWYRQTLGQGPEFLTYFQNEAQLEKSRLLSDRFSAERPKGSFSTLEIQRTEQGDSAMYLCASSRRSGGHGYTFGSGTRLTVV.